The 22 T cell receptor beta chains presented below share a single source sample, sequenced in a study of molecular identifiers for immune sequencing clone quantification. MiXCR, applied by TCRdb to the PCR reads, yields one record per CDR3 protein. The repertoire holds tens of thousands of distinct CDR3 sequences, with under 20% as singletons. Specimen: naive CD8+ T cells from blood, with Jurkat cell RNA spiked in. Noted subset: FACS-sorted CD8+CD4-CCR7+CD45RA+ naive T cells. These receptors were collected from a human donor in good health. Some libraries in this study had Jurkat cell RNA spiked in.

This clonotype was found many times. The chain combines TRBV7-9 with TRBJ1-4, with 7 positions matching TRBD1. V was pared by 6 bases and J by 1 base, with 11 bases of the junction left unmatched. The germline V gene has CDR1 SEHNR and CDR2 FQNEAQ (reference sequence). CDR3 length equals 17 residues. CDR3 region: CASRPTGTGRTNEKLFF. As DNA, the CDR3 is TGTGCCAGCAGGCCGACAGGGACCGGACGAACTAATGAAAAACTGTTTTTT.

On this clonotype: This may come from a read error, since a much larger clone is one base off. This rearrangement joins TRBV4-1 to TRBJ2-5; D is uncertain. The V gene lost 1 base and the J gene lost 4 bases, with 16 bases spanning the gap. Germline lookup yields CDR1 MGHRA and CDR2 YSYEKL. CDR3 size: 16 residues. CDR3 protein: CASSQGGALGRETQYF. CDR3 in DNA: TGCGCCAGCAGCCAAGGAGGTGCGTTAGGCCGAGAGACCCAGTACTTC.

This clonotype was observed many times. The chain combines TRBV5-3 with TRBJ2-5; 7 bases match TRBD1. TRBV5-3 belongs to the ORF category, with a function that is uncertain. The CDR3 length is 17 residues. V gave up 2 bases and J gave up 2 bases; unmatched junction bases: 12. Here the CDR3 DNA reads TGTGCCAGAAGCTTTACGTACGGGACAGCCTTTCAAGAGACCCAGTACTTC. This encodes CARSFTYGTAFQETQYF.

In its sample, this clonotype was seen many times. J is TRBJ1-1 and V is TRBV6-5; D unresolved. The germline V gene encodes CDR1 MNHEY and CDR2 SVGAGI. The V end lost 6 bases, the J end lost 0 bases, and 8 bases lay between the germline ends. The CDR3 extends over 13 amino acids. The CDR3 spells CASRDRLNTEAFF. CDR3 nucleotides: TGTGCCAGCAGGGATAGATTGAACACTGAAGCTTTCTTT.

This clonotype showed up many times. The CDR3 region has the DNA TGTGCCAGCACTCAAGGTGTCGGAGCTTTCTTT. Encoded protein: CASTQGVGAFF. The V and J genes are TRBV12-3 or TRBV12-4 and TRBJ1-1; D not certain. V dropped 7 bases and J dropped 10 bases, with 13 bases sitting between them. The CDR3 sequence is 11 residues long.

This clonotype was found many times. V is TRBV4-3 and J is TRBJ2-1; D gene uncertain. CDR3 length: 16 amino acids. CDR1 is LGHNA and CDR2 is YSLEER in the germline V gene. V lost 0 bases and J lost 4, with 13 bases in between. CDR3 sequence: CASSQDWWQSYNEQFF. The CDR3 nucleotides read TGCGCCAGCAGCCAAGACTGGTGGCAGTCGTACAATGAGCAGTTCTTC.

This clonotype has ten or more counts. The CDR3 loop reads CSARVEGEGTGELFF. The CDR3 nucleotides are TGCAGTGCTAGAGTTGAGGGAGAGGGCACCGGGGAGCTGTTTTTT. The rearrangement uses TRBV20-1 and TRBJ2-2, with D perhaps TRBD2 (5 bases). The CDR3 covers 15 residues. V was shortened by 1 base and J by 4 bases, with 13 bases between the two germline ends. Germline-derived CDR1 and CDR2 are DFQATT and SNEGSKA (reference sequence).

In its sample, this clonotype was seen many times. V usage is TRBV30 and J usage is TRBJ2-5; 9 nucleotides line up with TRBD1. The CDR3 sequence is 14 residues long. Trimming removed 3 bases from V and 5 bases from J; junction bases left unmatched: 7. Germline V gives CDR1 GTSNPN, CDR2 SVGIG (reference sequence). The chain's CDR3 is CAWSPTGGAETQYF. In DNA form, the CDR3 reads TGTGCCTGGAGCCCCACAGGGGGCGCGGAGACCCAGTACTTC.

This clonotype was seen many times. The chain couples TRBV11-2 to TRBJ1-4; D not resolved. Germline CDR1 and CDR2: SGHAT and FQNNGV. The CDR3 consists of 13 residues. V was trimmed by 0 bases and J by 3 bases, leaving 2 bases between them. Here the CDR3 reads CASSLEANEKLFF. In DNA, the CDR3 is TGTGCCAGCAGCTTAGAGGCTAATGAAAAACTGTTTTTT.

A word on this clonotype: This could be a read error, since a much larger clone is one nucleotide away. The J gene is TRBJ2-7, the V gene TRBV29-1; TRBD2 matches 7 bases. Looked up from germline, CDR1 is SQVTM and CDR2 is ANQGSEA. The CDR3 extends over 14 amino acids. The CDR3 here is CSVEVGGIGYGQYF. The DNA of the CDR3 is TGCAGCGTTGAGGTCGGGGGGATTGGGTACGGGCAGTACTTC.

This clonotype was seen at least ten times. This chain joins TRBV12-5 and TRBJ1-1; D is possibly TRBD1 (6 bases). The V and J ends lost 6 bases and 3 bases respectively, with 17 bases between them. The CDR3 runs to 15 residues. Germline CDR1 reads LGHNT; CDR2 reads FRNRAP. DNA of the CDR3: TGTGCTAGTGGAATGGGGGGGGCCTTGGACACTGAAGCTTTCTTT. It is translated as CASGMGGALDTEAFF. Full variable domain (outside the CDR3, taken from reference TRBV12-5 and TRBJ1-1): DARVTQTPRHKVTEMGQEVTMRCQPILGHNTVFWYRQTMMQGLELLAYFRNRAPLDDSGMPKDRFSAEMPDATLATLKIQPSEPRDSAVYFCASGMGGALDTEAFFGQGTRLTVV.

Many counts were recorded for this clonotype. The genes are TRBV6-2 or TRBV6-3 and TRBJ2-1; TRBD2 might be the D (5 bases). Germline values: CDR1 MNHEY, CDR2 SVGEGT. This CDR3 is 13 amino acids long. Trimming cost V 5 bases and J 9 bases, with 14 bases left between them. CDR3 in DNA: TGTGCCAGCAGTACAAATAGCGTCGGTGAGCAGTTCTTC. It translates to CASSTNSVGEQFF.

This clonotype was seen ten or more times. CDR3 in amino acids: CSAKDWDNTQYF. The DNA of the CDR3 is TGCAGTGCTAAAGACTGGGACAATACGCAGTATTTT. The chain carries TRBV20-1 and TRBJ2-3; perhaps TRBD1 as D (6 bases). Germline values: CDR1 DFQATT, CDR2 SNEGSKA (reference sequence). Trimming pared 4 bases from V and 7 bases from J, leaving 12 bases between. The CDR3 sequence is 12 residues long.

This clonotype appeared many times. V gene TRBV15 combines with J gene TRBJ2-3, with D possibly being TRBD2 (6 bases). The CDR3 is 18 residues long. Germline CDR1 LNHNV, CDR2 YYDKDF (reference sequence). V was cut by 1 base and J by 2 bases, with 19 bases left in between. CDR3 sequence: CATSRADSSVPPTDTQYF. Written as DNA, the CDR3 is TGTGCCACCAGCAGAGCCGACTCTAGCGTTCCCCCCACAGATACGCAGTATTTT.

This clonotype was counted ten times or more. This chain uses TRBV19 with TRBJ1-5; 7 bases are a match to TRBD1. The CDR3 totals 14 residues. The V gene end was trimmed by 5 bases and the J gene end by 4 bases; junction bases not matched to a gene: 5. CDR1 and CDR2 from the germline V gene are LNHDA and SQIVND (reference sequence). CDR3 nucleotide sequence: TGTGCCAGTAGTTGGGACAGCGGGAATCAGCCCCAGCATTTT. It yields the protein CASSWDSGNQPQHF.

This clonotype was recorded at least ten times. This chain uses TRBV20-1 with TRBJ2-5; 7 bases agree with TRBD1. The CDR3 is made up of 14 amino acids. Per germline, CDR1 DFQATT and CDR2 SNEGSKA (reference sequence). V dropped 2 bases and J dropped 0; count of bases not matched to a gene: 3. The CDR3 sequence: CSARKQGYQETQYF. The CDR3 bases are TGCAGTGCTAGAAAACAGGGGTACCAAGAGACCCAGTACTTC.

The V call is TRBV7-8, the J call TRBJ1-4, with no clear D. The germline V gene has CDR1 SGHVS and CDR2 FQNEAQ. The CDR3 covers 15 residues. The V gene lost 0 bases and the J gene lost 8 bases, with 13 bases spanning the gap. The DNA for the CDR3 is TGTGCCAGCAGCTTAGCCCCCCTAAGCGACGAAAAACTGTTTTTT. Encoded protein: CASSLAPLSDEKLFF.

A note on this clonotype: Possible read error: a much larger clone is one base away. The chain has TRBV14 and TRBJ2-3; 11 nucleotides line up with TRBD2. There are 16 residues in the CDR3. Germline V lookup: CDR1 SGHDN, CDR2 FVKESK. The DNA of the CDR3 is TGTGCCAGCAGCCATTTAGCGGGAGGGCCTCCAGATGCGCAGTATTTT. Its translation: CASSHLAGGPPDAQYF.

This clonotype was detected many times. This rearrangement joins TRBV20-1 to TRBJ2-7; 11 nucleotides match TRBD2. The V and J ends lost 4 bases and 7 bases, in that order; junction bases with no gene match: 12. There are 15 residues in the CDR3. Germline CDR1 and CDR2: DFQATT and SNEGSKA (reference sequence). The CDR3 loop reads CSATRQIGLAGEQYF. The CDR3 DNA is TGCAGTGCTACCCGACAGATCGGACTAGCGGGTGAGCAGTACTTC.

The chain has TRBV5-1 and TRBJ2-5, with D tentatively TRBD1 (6 bases). The CDR3 is 15 amino acids. Trimming cost V 1 base and J 1 base, with 11 bases left between them. The germline V gene encodes CDR1 SGHRS and CDR2 YFSETQ. The CDR3 DNA follows: TGCGCCAGCAGCTTGACAGGGTTTATCCAAGAGACCCAGTACTTC. It codes for CASSLTGFIQETQYF. Full variable domain (rest looked up from reference TRBV5-1 and TRBJ2-5): KAGVTQTPRYLIKTRGQQVTLSCSPISGHRSVSWYQQTPGQGLQFLFEYFSETQRNKGNFPGRFSGRQFSNSRSEMNVSTLELGDSALYLCASSLTGFIQETQYFGPGTRLLVL.

This clonotype showed up many times. The V gene is TRBV3-1, the J gene TRBJ2-5; 9 bases map to TRBD1. Losses at the gene ends were 0 bases for V and 4 bases for J; bases not matched to a gene: 6. Germline assignment: CDR1 LGHDT and CDR2 YNNKEL (reference sequence). The CDR3 loop spans 16 amino acids. The CDR3 coding sequence is TGTGCCAGCAGCCAAGACCCGGGGACAGGGCGAGAGACCCAGTACTTC. It is translated as CASSQDPGTGRETQYF.

On this clonotype itself: The junction and the germline gene differ at one end; a read error may be behind it. The chain combines TRBV20-1 with TRBJ2-3, with D tentatively TRBD2 (5 bases). Per the germline V gene, CDR1 is DFQATT and CDR2 is SNEGSKA (reference sequence). The CDR3 runs to 13 residues. The CDR3 nucleotides read TGCAGTACTAGAAGAAGGGCCACAGATACGCAGTATTTT. It is translated as CSTRRRATDTQYF.